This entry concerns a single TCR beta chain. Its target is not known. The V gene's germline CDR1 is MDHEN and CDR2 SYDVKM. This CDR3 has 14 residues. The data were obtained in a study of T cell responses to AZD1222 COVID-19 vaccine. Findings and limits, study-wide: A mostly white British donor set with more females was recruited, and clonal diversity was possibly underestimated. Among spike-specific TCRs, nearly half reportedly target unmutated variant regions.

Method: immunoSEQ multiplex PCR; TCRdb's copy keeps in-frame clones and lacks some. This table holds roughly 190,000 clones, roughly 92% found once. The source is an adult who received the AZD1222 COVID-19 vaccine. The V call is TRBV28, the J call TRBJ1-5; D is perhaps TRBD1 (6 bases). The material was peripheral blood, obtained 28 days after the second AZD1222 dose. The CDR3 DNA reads TGTGCTATAACAGGGCCGCTGCGAAATCAGCCCCAGCATTTT. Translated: CAITGPLRNQPQHF.